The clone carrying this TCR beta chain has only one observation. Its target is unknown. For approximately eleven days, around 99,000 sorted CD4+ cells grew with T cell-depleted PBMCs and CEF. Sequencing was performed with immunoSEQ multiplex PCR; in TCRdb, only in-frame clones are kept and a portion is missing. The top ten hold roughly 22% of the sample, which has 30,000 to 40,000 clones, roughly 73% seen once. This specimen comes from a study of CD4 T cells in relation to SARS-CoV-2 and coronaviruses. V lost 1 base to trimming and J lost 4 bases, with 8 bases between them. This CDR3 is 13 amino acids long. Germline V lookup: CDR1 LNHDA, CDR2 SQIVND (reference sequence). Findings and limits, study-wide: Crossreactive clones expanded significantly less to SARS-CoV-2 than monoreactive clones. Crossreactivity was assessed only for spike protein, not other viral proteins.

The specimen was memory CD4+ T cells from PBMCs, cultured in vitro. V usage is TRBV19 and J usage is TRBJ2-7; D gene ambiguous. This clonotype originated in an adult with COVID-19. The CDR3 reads CASSIALNYEQYF. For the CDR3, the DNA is TGTGCCAGTAGTATAGCCCTTAATTACGAGCAGTACTTC.